These 30 T cell receptor beta chains share one sample of origin, sequenced in a study of blood T cell repertoires in COVID-19. Libraries were prepared by immunoSEQ multiplex PCR; TCRdb keeps only in-frame clonotypes and omits some of them. The sample holds approximately 91,000 clones; approximately 80% are singletons and the top ten take roughly 20%. The specimen sequenced was peripheral blood. The receptors were sampled from a human donor in a cohort sampled during active COVID-19.

The rearrangement links TRBV4-2 to TRBJ1-2; 7 bases align to TRBD1. Germline CDR1 LGHNA, CDR2 YNFKEQ. The J segment lost 1 base and the V segment lost 3 bases, leaving 5 bases of the junction unmatched. The CDR3 is made up of 15 amino acids. The CDR3 protein is CASSQGRQGNYGYTF. In DNA, the CDR3 is TGTGCCAGCAGCCAGGGAAGACAGGGTAACTATGGCTACACCTTC.

The chain is built from TRBV7-2 and TRBJ2-7, with 11 bases lining up with TRBD2. Germline lookup yields CDR1 SGHTA and CDR2 FQGNSA. The CDR3 length is 15 residues. J was trimmed by 4 bases and V by 4 bases; bases with no gene match: 6. The CDR3 loop reads CASSSTSGNQYEQYF. In nucleotides, the CDR3 is TGTGCCAGCAGCTCGACTAGCGGGAATCAATACGAGCAGTACTTC.

V usage is TRBV29-1 and J usage is TRBJ2-3; 11 bases agree with TRBD1. This CDR3 is 15 amino acids long. V shed 6 bases and J 3 bases; nucleotides not matched to a gene: 8. The germline gives CDR1 SQVTM, CDR2 ANQGSEA. In DNA form, the CDR3 reads TGCAGCGTATTAACCGGGACAGGGGGAACAGATACGCAGTATTTT. Translating it yields CSVLTGTGGTDTQYF.

In this sample, this clone turned up once. J is TRBJ2-5 and V is TRBV27, with D unclear. The germline V and J ends were trimmed by 3 bases and 5 bases, with 10 bases remaining between them. The CDR3 is made up of 13 amino acids. The germline V gene has CDR1 MNHEY and CDR2 SMNVEV (reference sequence). Here the CDR3 DNA reads TGTGCCAGCAGTTTCAACAGATTGGAGACCCAGTACTTC. It encodes CASSFNRLETQYF.

The rearrangement links TRBV6-5 to TRBJ2-7, with 7 bases fitting TRBD2. The V segment lost 5 bases and the J segment 6 bases; nucleotides outside the gene matches: 10. Germline V gene lookup returns CDR1 MNHEY and CDR2 SVGAGI. The CDR3 is 14 amino acids. The CDR3 DNA reads TGTGCCAGCAGTCCCGGACTAGGAGGTGGCGAGCAGTACTTC. Translation: CASSPGLGGGEQYF.

This chain's CDR3 is CASSSGGGHLGTQYF. The CDR3 DNA sequence: TGTGCCAGCAGCTCCGGGGGAGGACACCTAGGTACGCAGTATTTT. The chain links TRBV11-2 to TRBJ2-3, with a weak D call TRBD2 (6 bases). Germline CDR1 SGHAT, CDR2 FQNNGV. The CDR3 spans 15 residues. The V end lost 4 bases, the J end lost 8 bases, and 19 bases lay between the germline ends.

This chain joins TRBV3-1 (or the pseudogene TRBV3-2) and TRBJ2-7; D gene ambiguous. Germline V gene lookup returns CDR1 LGHDT and CDR2 YNNKEL (reference sequence). The length of the CDR3 is 16 residues. Deletions cut 0 bases from V and 0 bases from J, with 12 bases between. CDR3 sequence (DNA): TGTGCCAGCAGCCAAGATCTCAGCGCCCACTCCTACGAGCAGTACTTC. Protein: CASSQDLSAHSYEQYF.

This clone was recorded only once. The rearrangement uses TRBV4-2 and TRBJ2-3; 13 bases line up with TRBD2. Trimming removed 0 bases from V and 3 bases from J; junction bases left unmatched: 6. CDR3 length: 18 residues. From germline, CDR1 is LGHNA and CDR2 YNFKEQ. CDR3 in amino acids: CASSQDAGLAGATDTQYF. CDR3 coding DNA: TGTGCCAGCAGCCAAGATGCCGGACTAGCGGGAGCGACAGATACGCAGTATTTT.

This clone has only a few counts. The identical CDR3 is also encoded by other nucleotide sequences in the sample. The CDR3 reads CASLGQGETQYF. Here the CDR3 DNA reads TGTGCCAGTCTAGGACAGGGAGAGACCCAGTACTTC. This chain uses TRBV18 with TRBJ2-5, with 8 bases matching TRBD1. The CDR3 runs 12 residues. Germline CDR1 is KGHSH and CDR2 is LQKENI. V lost 9 bases to trimming and J lost 4 bases; unmatched junction nucleotides: 4. The full variable domain, rest sourced from reference TRBV18 and TRBJ2-5, is NAGVMQNPRHLVRRRGQEARLRCSPMKGHSHVYWYRQLPEEGLKFMVYLQKENIIDESGMPKERFSAEFPKEGPSILRIQQVVRGDSAAYFCASLGQGETQYFGPGTRLLVL.

J is TRBJ2-2 and V is TRBV5-1; possibly TRBD2 for D (5 bases). Germline CDR1 and CDR2: SGHRS and YFSETQ. Trimming removed 2 bases from V and 2 bases from J, with 16 bases in between. The CDR3 extends over 17 amino acids. The CDR3 DNA is TGCGCCAGCAGCTTCCGGGGTACCCAGAGAAACACCGGGGAGCTGTTTTTT. Its protein product is CASSFRGTQRNTGELFF.

This chain links TRBV5-8 with TRBJ1-5; a possible D gene is TRBD1 (6 bases). The V and J ends lost 0 bases and 4 bases respectively, with 14 bases between them. CDR3 length: 16 residues. In germline, CDR1 is SGHTS, CDR2 YDEGEE. Here the CDR3 DNA reads TGTGCCAGCAGCTTGGAGGTAGGGGGTGGGAATCAGCCCCAGCATTTT. Residues: CASSLEVGGGNQPQHF.

In DNA, the CDR3 is TGTGCCAGCAGTTTCCGGGGGGCAGAGGGCTACACCTTC. This codes for CASSFRGAEGYTF. This rearrangement joins TRBV12-3 or TRBV12-4 to TRBJ1-2; perhaps TRBD1 as D (6 bases). The CDR3 runs to 13 residues. Between the trimmed V and J ends, which lost 3 bases and 8 bases, there was a span of 13 bases.

The chain combines TRBV7-6 with TRBJ2-2, with a possible D match to TRBD2 (6 bases). Looked up from germline, CDR1 is SGHVS and CDR2 is FNYEAQ. CDR3 length equals 15 residues. V lost 5 bases to trimming and J lost 0 bases, with 10 bases between them. The CDR3 nucleotides read TGTGCCAGCAGCGATAGCGGAACGAACACCGGGGAGCTGTTTTTT. This encodes CASSDSGTNTGELFF.

The chain employs TRBV10-2 and TRBJ1-3, with D possibly TRBD1 on 6 matching bases. This CDR3 contains 17 residues. Germline CDR1 and CDR2: WSHSY and SAAADI. V shed 4 bases and J shed 1 base, with 17 bases lying between them. CDR3 region: CASSVGAGVVSGNTIYF. Written as DNA, the CDR3 is TGCGCCAGCAGTGTCGGGGCAGGGGTCGTTTCTGGAAACACCATATATTTT.

The rearrangement joins TRBV7-9 to TRBJ1-2; TRBD1 might be the D (5 bases). The CDR3 sequence is 11 residues long. Germline V gives CDR1 SEHNR, CDR2 FQNEAQ (reference sequence). Trimming shortened V by 10 bases and J by 6 bases, and 12 bases separated the two germline ends. CDR3 in amino acids: CATHGGNGYTF. CDR3 in DNA: TGTGCCACCCACGGGGGGAATGGCTACACCTTC.

The gene calls are TRBV6-1 and TRBJ2-7; D might be TRBD2 (6 bases). CDR1 and CDR2 (germline): MNHNS, SASEGT. This CDR3 spans 14 amino acids. With 4 bases removed from V and 5 bases from J, the gap between germline ends came to 15 bases. The CDR3 sequence: CASSVAGPGDEQYF. CDR3 bases: TGTGCCAGCAGTGTAGCCGGGCCGGGGGACGAGCAGTACTTC.

This clone was seen a handful of times. The chain recombines TRBV7-9 with TRBJ1-1; no definite D call. The V gene lost 6 bases and the J gene lost 1 base, with 12 bases spanning the gap. This CDR3 region has 14 residues. The germline gives CDR1 SEHNR, CDR2 FQNEAQ (reference sequence). DNA of the CDR3: TGTGCCAGCAGTCGTGCGCCGCCGAACACTGAAGCTTTCTTT. Encoded protein: CASSRAPPNTEAFF.

The chain combines TRBV29-1 with TRBJ2-7; TRBD2 is a possible D gene (6 bases). Looked up from germline, CDR1 is SQVTM and CDR2 is ANQGSEA. CDR3 size: 15 residues. Trimming shortened V by 1 base and J by 3 bases, and 16 bases separated the two germline ends. CDR3 amino acids: CSVEGGVGSGYEQYF. In nucleotides, the CDR3 is TGCAGCGTTGAAGGGGGGGTCGGTAGCGGCTACGAGCAGTACTTC.

This chain links TRBV5-1 with TRBJ2-5; tentatively, D is TRBD2 (6 bases). V gave up 3 bases and J gave up 1 base, with 13 bases separating them. The CDR3 length is 15 residues. Germline V CDR1 and CDR2: SGHRS, YFSETQ. The CDR3 is CASSWNGDFQETQYF. The CDR3 DNA sequence: TGCGCCAGCAGCTGGAATGGGGACTTCCAAGAGACCCAGTACTTC.

The chain recombines TRBV27 with TRBJ2-7; 7 bases align to TRBD1. V was clipped by 2 bases and J by 3 bases; unmatched bases: 4. The CDR3 loop spans 14 amino acids. Germline V gene sequence: CDR1 MNHEY, CDR2 SMNVEV (reference sequence). The CDR3 bases are TGTGCCAGCAGTTTAAAGGGGGCCCTCTACGAGCAGTACTTC. It yields the protein CASSLKGALYEQYF.

Details on this clone: Within the sample, other DNA sequences also encode this same CDR3. The CDR3 DNA follows: TGTGCCAGCTCGCCCGGGACTAGCGGGACCTACGAGCAGTACTTC. Amino acid sequence: CASSPGTSGTYEQYF. V gene TRBV18 combines with J gene TRBJ2-7; TRBD2 agrees at 13 bases. Germline V gene lookup returns CDR1 KGHSH and CDR2 LQKENI. The CDR3 has 15 amino acids. J was trimmed by 2 bases and V by 6 bases; bases with no gene match: 4.

The rearrangement joins TRBV27 to TRBJ2-7; D is unclear. CDR3 length equals 12 residues. Germline CDR1 MNHEY, CDR2 SMNVEV (reference sequence). Between the trimmed V and J ends, which lost 8 bases and 2 bases, there was a span of 10 bases. The CDR3 region is CASLGSTYEQYF. In nucleotides, the CDR3 is TGTGCCAGCTTGGGCTCCACCTACGAGCAGTACTTC.

This chain links TRBV9 with TRBJ1-1; maybe TRBD1 (6 bases). Germline lookup yields CDR1 SGDLS and CDR2 YYNGEE. The germline V and J ends were trimmed by 2 bases and 4 bases, with 21 bases remaining between them. The CDR3 extends over 17 amino acids. Written as DNA, the CDR3 is TGTGCCAGCAGCGTCACAGGGTTTATGATACTAGGCACTGAAGCTTTCTTT. The encoded protein is CASSVTGFMILGTEAFF. The complete variable domain, with remaining parts taken from reference TRBV9 and TRBJ1-1, reads DSGVTQTPKHLITATGQRVTLRCSPRSGDLSVYWYQQSLDQGLQFLIQYYNGEERAKGNILERFSAQQFPDLHSELNLSSLELGDSALYFCASSVTGFMILGTEAFFGQGTRLTVV.

This chain links TRBV29-1 with TRBJ2-7, with D uncertain. The germline CDR1 and CDR2 sequences are SQVTM and ANQGSEA. The CDR3 loop spans 12 amino acids. The V and J ends lost 6 bases and 6 bases respectively, with 15 bases between them. CDR3 loop: CSVAPGPGEQYF. As DNA, the CDR3 is TGCAGCGTAGCTCCAGGTCCCGGCGAGCAGTACTTC.

The chain uses TRBV29-1 and TRBJ2-7; 12 nucleotides line up with TRBD1. The V gene end was trimmed by 6 bases and the J gene end by 4 bases; junction bases not matched to a gene: 7. The CDR3 has 14 residues. Germline V CDR1 and CDR2: SQVTM, ANQGSEA. The DNA for the CDR3 is TGCAGCGTCGGCTCGGGACAGGGGGCTTACGAGCAGTACTTC. It specifies CSVGSGQGAYEQYF.

This CDR3 is CASSPGQGVNEKLFF. CDR3 in DNA: TGTGCCAGCAGCCCAGGACAGGGGGTTAATGAAAAACTGTTTTTT. V is TRBV7-2 and J is TRBJ1-4; TRBD1 matches 10 bases. The CDR3 has 15 amino acids. The V segment lost 5 bases and the J segment 4 bases; nucleotides outside the gene matches: 4. Per the germline V gene, CDR1 is SGHTA and CDR2 is FQGNSA.

The chain joins TRBV18 to TRBJ2-4, with D tentatively TRBD1 (6 bases). CDR3 size: 16 residues. Trimming took off 6 bases at V and 0 bases at J, with 15 bases between the two ends. Germline V gene data show CDR1 as KGHSH and CDR2 as LQKENI. Written as DNA, the CDR3 is TGTGCCAGCTCGGCCATAACAGGGCGAGCCAAAAACATTCAGTACTTC. Translating gives CASSAITGRAKNIQYF.

Here the CDR3 reads CASSGDRSGANVLTF. The CDR3 DNA is TGTGCCAGCAGCGGGGATCGATCTGGGGCCAACGTCCTGACTTTC. The rearrangement uses TRBV6-5 and TRBJ2-6; possible D gene TRBD2, 5 bases. CDR1 and CDR2 (germline): MNHEY, SVGAGI. The CDR3 runs 15 residues. V gave up 6 bases and J gave up 1 base, with 10 bases separating them.

The V gene is TRBV4-1, the J gene TRBJ1-2; 9 bases map to TRBD1. The V gene end was trimmed by 5 bases and the J gene end by 8 bases; junction bases not matched to a gene: 18. Germline CDR1 is MGHRA and CDR2 is YSYEKL. CDR3 size: 17 residues. The CDR3 loop is CASSITGTGLRGGGYTF. The CDR3 DNA follows: TGCGCCAGCAGCATTACCGGGACAGGGTTGAGGGGTGGGGGCTACACCTTC.

V usage is TRBV7-7 and J usage is TRBJ2-3; D is perhaps TRBD1 (5 bases). CDR1 and CDR2 from the germline V gene are SSHAT and FNYEAQ (reference sequence). V lost 2 bases and J lost 4, with 13 bases in between. The CDR3 totals 15 residues. The DNA of the CDR3 is TGTGCCAGCAGCTTAAGGGGTGAAGGGGCAGATACGCAGTATTTT. Translation: CASSLRGEGADTQYF.